This T cell receptor beta chain appears in the sequencing data of a study of T cells in Graves' hyperthyroidism and ophthalmopathy. Study context: It was at initial diagnosis, before any treatment, that peripheral blood was collected. Findings and limits, study-wide: Blood shared most expanded thyroid clonotypes above 0.001. By a 13 V-J model, ophthalmopathy was set apart from stable hyperthyroidism.

Trimming cost V 4 bases and J 2 bases; bases outside gene matches: 7. CDR1 is SGHTS, CDR2 YDEGEE, per germline. The length of the CDR3 is 16 residues. This sample holds PBMCs from around 9.9 ml fresh peripheral blood. TCR beta CDR3 regions were amplified from RNA transcripts. The HTBI primer set served for first-round RT-PCR of the TCR CDR3. TCRdb recomputed calls from the multiplex PCR reads with MiXCR, one row per CDR3 protein. The repertoire holds 300,000 to 450,000 distinct CDR3 sequences, approximately 17% seen once, with about 38% in the top ten. A remark on this clonotype: Its antigen is as yet unknown.

This clonotype originated in a man aged 18 to 29 with Graves' ophthalmopathy. The chain links TRBV5-8 to TRBJ2-3, with 10 bases aligning to TRBD2. The specimen sequenced was blood. The CDR3 here is CASSQGSGGTTDTQYF. CDR3 sequence (DNA): TGTGCCAGCAGCCAAGGTAGCGGGGGGACCACAGATACGCAGTATTTT. Together with reference TRBV5-8 and TRBJ2-3, the CDR3 gives the full variable domain: EAGVTQSPTHLIKTRGQQATLRCSPISGHTSVYWYQQALGLGLQFLLWYDEGEERNRGNFPPRFSGRQFPNYSSELNVNALELEDSALYLCASSQGSGGTTDTQYFGPGTRLTVL.